Listed below are T cell receptor beta chains from one sample, sequenced in a study of cytomegalovirus exposure and HLA in healthy donors. Method: immunoSEQ multiplex PCR; TCRdb's copy keeps in-frame clones and lacks some. The listing contains more than 140,000 clones. Input material: PBMCs. The receptors stem from a woman between 18 and 30 years old in good health and CMV-seronegative. Each CDR3 is given with its conserved first and last residue. The order of the fields is J gene, V gene, CDR3 protein.

TRBJ1-4 | TRBV7-2 | CASSWKDKEKLFF
TRBJ1-2 | TRBV19 | CARGGGQGPTEYGGANYGYTF
. | TRBV6-5 | CASSLSGSRYEQYF
TRBJ2-3 | TRBV20-1 | CSADGTGGQYF
. | TRBV18 | CASSPSSYEQYF
TRBJ2-1 | TRBV2 | CASRPGLAGGTYNEQFF
TRBJ2-1 | TRBV7-3 | CASSFEGQTYNEQFF
TRBJ2-6 | TRBV6-5 | CASSRDSAGANVLTF
TRBJ2-1 | TRBV11-2 | CASSLGGIYNEQFF
TRBJ2-2 | TRBV19 | CASSKTGNTGELFF
TRBJ2-5 | TRBV9 | CASSGGTGWVETQYF
TRBJ2-2 | TRBV7-9 | CASSFPGTSAGELFF
TRBJ2-3 | TRBV7-9 | CASSLGLAGSTDTQYF
TRBJ1-3 | TRBV7-9 | CASTLGGALSGNTIYF
TRBJ1-5 | TRBV11-2 | CASSSGTLSNQPQHF
TRBJ1-4 | TRBV19 | CASSTTVAGGEKLFF
TRBJ1-3 | TRBV11-2 | CASSLRRDSGNTIYF
TRBJ1-2 | TRBV4-2 | CASSQAGVKRGYTF
TRBJ2-5 | TRBV27 | CASSGLGTIREQYF
TRBJ1-2 | TRBV4-1 | CASSQSGTGVAYGYTF
TRBJ2-1 | TRBV9 | CASSSEPGGPISGQFF
TRBJ2-1 | TRBV11-3 | CASTLSVAGGGEQFF
TRBJ1-2 | TRBV9 | CASSVDDRLGRGGYTF
TRBJ2-3 | TRBV6-6 | CASSPLQAGDTQYF
TRBJ1-4 | TRBV2 | CASSPREKLFF
TRBJ2-5 | TRBV6-6 | CASSYPSETQYF
TRBJ2-3 | TRBV9 | CASSVYSLAGGTDTQYF
TRBJ1-2 | TRBV29-1 | CSVERTANYGYTF
TRBJ1-6 | TRBV30 | CAWRGQSNSPLHF
TRBJ2-1 | TRBV10-3 | CAIGFGGVSYNEQFF
TRBJ1-2 | TRBV7-9 | CASSLVAGASYGYTF
TRBJ2-5 | TRBV21-1 | CASSKCPPGGIGETQYF
TRBJ2-3 | TRBV6-4 | CASEVLADAGGDTQYF
TRBJ1-1 | TRBV11-3 | CASSLSPGERLNTEAFF
TRBJ2-1 | TRBV7-3 | CASSPSSGGNEQFF
TRBJ1-1 | TRBV7-2 | CASSLSGGNTEAFF
TRBJ2-2 | TRBV2 | CASSEFGLLLNTGELFF
TRBJ1-2 | TRBV27 | CGCKRGTGGGYTF
TRBJ2-1 | TRBV5-1 | CASSLARLQSDEQFF
TRBJ2-1 | TRBV5-4 | CASSFVGGGKVDEQFF
TRBJ2-1 | TRBV14 | CASSQEPSGRPPYNEQFF
TRBJ1-5 | TRBV9 | CASSTTGSNQPQHF
TRBJ2-5 | TRBV9 | CASSVLGQDGTQYF
TRBJ1-2 | TRBV7-9 | CASSLAGQGVIGYGYTF
TRBJ2-3 | TRBV18 | CASSPLGQGNTDTQYF
TRBJ1-1 | TRBV11-3 | CASSLGVNTEAFF
TRBJ2-1 | TRBV30 | CAGGQPNYNEQFF
TRBJ2-7 | TRBV29-1 | CSAQGRGTGLYEQYF
TRBJ2-3 | TRBV10-3 | CAISEFSSLEGTDTQYF
TRBJ2-2 | TRBV5-1 | CASSPRLAESRELFF
. | TRBV4-1 | CASSPGTRVGEQYF
TRBJ2-1 | TRBV9 | CASSVGTLAFHNEQFF
TRBJ2-1 | TRBV10-3 | CAIRVAGGGYNEQFF